This TCR beta chain was recovered during a study of blood T cell repertoires in COVID-19. The table came from immunoSEQ multiplex PCR; TCRdb's copy has only in-frame clones and leaves some out. The sample comprises under 150,000 clones, about 81% of which are singletons, and more than 2% rests with the top ten. Germline V lookup: CDR1 MDHEN, CDR2 SYDVKM. V dropped 1 base and J dropped 8; count of bases not matched to a gene: 16. The CDR3 length is 19 residues. What was sequenced was PBMCs or T cells enriched from blood (not recorded which). This clonotype originated in a man aged 35-49 years with acute COVID-19. V and J are TRBV28 and TRBJ2-1; the match to TRBD2 covers 11 bases. CDR3 region: CASSLYGLGLAGGEDEQFF. The CDR3 DNA reads TGTGCCAGCAGTTTATACGGGCTCGGGCTAGCGGGAGGCGAGGATGAGCAGTTCTTC.